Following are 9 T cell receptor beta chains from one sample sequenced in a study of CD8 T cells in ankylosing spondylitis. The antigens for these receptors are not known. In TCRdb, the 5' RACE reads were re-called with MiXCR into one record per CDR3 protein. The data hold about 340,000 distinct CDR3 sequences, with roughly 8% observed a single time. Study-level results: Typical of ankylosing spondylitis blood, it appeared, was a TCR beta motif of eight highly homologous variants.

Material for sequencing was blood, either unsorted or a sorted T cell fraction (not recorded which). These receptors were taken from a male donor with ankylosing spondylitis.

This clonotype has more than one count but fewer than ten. CDR3: CASSENRADEKLFF. CDR3 DNA: TGTGCCAGCAGTGAAAACAGGGCTGATGAAAAACTGTTTTTT. The rearrangement links TRBV2 to TRBJ1-4; D possibly corresponds to TRBD1 (6 bases). This CDR3 region has 14 residues. V lost 2 bases and J lost 6, with 10 bases in between. Germline CDR1 SNHLY, CDR2 FYNNEI.

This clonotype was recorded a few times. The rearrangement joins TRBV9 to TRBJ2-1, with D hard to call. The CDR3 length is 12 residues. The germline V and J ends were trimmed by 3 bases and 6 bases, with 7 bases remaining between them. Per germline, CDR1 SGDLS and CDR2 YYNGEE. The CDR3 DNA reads TGTGCCAGCAGCGCCACGGGCAATGAGCAGTTCTTC. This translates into CASSATGNEQFF.

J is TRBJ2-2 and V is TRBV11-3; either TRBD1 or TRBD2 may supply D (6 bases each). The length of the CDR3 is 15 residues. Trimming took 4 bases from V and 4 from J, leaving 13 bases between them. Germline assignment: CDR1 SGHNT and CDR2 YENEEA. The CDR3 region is CASSSLGGITGELFF. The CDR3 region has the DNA TGTGCCAGCAGCTCCCTAGGGGGGATCACCGGGGAGCTGTTTTTT.

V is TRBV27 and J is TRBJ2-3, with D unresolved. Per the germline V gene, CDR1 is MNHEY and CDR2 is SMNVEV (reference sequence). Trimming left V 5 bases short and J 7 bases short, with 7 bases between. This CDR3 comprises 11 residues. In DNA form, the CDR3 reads TGTGCCAGCAGTCGGCTAAATACGCAGTATTTT. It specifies CASSRLNTQYF.

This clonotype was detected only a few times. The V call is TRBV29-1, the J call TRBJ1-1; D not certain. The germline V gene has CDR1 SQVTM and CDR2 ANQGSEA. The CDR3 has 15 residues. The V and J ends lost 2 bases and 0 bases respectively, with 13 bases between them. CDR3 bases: TGCAGCGTTGAAAGATACGCAGACATGAACACTGAAGCTTTCTTT. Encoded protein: CSVERYADMNTEAFF.

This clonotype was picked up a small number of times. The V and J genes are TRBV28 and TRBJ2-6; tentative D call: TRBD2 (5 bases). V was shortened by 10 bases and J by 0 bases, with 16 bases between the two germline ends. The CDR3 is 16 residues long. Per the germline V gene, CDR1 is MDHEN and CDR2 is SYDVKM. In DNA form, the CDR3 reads TGTGCCACCCGACCGGAGGTCGGCTCTGGGGCCAACGTCCTGACTTTC. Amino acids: CATRPEVGSGANVLTF.

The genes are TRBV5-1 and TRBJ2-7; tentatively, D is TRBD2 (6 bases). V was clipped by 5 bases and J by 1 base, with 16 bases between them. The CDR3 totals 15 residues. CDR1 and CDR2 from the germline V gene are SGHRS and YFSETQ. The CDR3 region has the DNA TGCGCCAGCAGTTCAGACGGGAGAAGGTCCTACGAGCAGTACTTC. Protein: CASSSDGRRSYEQYF.

The CDR3 sequence is CASVGFDRETQYF. CDR3 nucleotides: TGTGCCAGCGTAGGGTTTGACCGGGAGACCCAGTACTTC. The V gene is TRBV2, the J gene TRBJ2-5; no clear D. Trimming stripped 8 bases from V and 5 bases from J, with 15 bases between. CDR3 length: 13 residues. Germline V lookup: CDR1 SNHLY, CDR2 FYNNEI.

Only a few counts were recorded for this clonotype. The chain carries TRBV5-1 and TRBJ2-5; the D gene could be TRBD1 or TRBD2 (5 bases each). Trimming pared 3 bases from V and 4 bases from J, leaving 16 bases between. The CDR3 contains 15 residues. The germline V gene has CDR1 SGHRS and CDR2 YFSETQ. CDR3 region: CASSSHLGATETQYF. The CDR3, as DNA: TGCGCCAGCAGCTCCCATCTCGGGGCGACAGAGACCCAGTACTTC.